The entry that follows covers one T cell receptor (beta chain) sequence. TCRdb's copy holds only in-frame clones and misses some; the assay was immunoSEQ multiplex PCR. The table has about 2.4 million clones, over 85% seen once. V was cut by 5 bases and J by 10 bases, with 7 bases left in between. Germline CDR1 reads SNHLY; CDR2 reads FYNNEI. The CDR3 extends over 10 amino acids. This sample is drawn from a study of shared clonotypes between healthy human individuals. The specimen was naive CD4+ T cells sorted from blood. Subset here: CD45RA+ positively selected. This TCR was recovered from a man between 18 and 29 years old in good health. The chain carries TRBV2 and TRBJ2-3; D assignment may be TRBD1 or TRBD2 (5 bases each). CDR3 nucleotides: TGTGCCAGCAGTCTGGGGGCGCAGTATTTT. This gives the protein CASSLGAQYF.